This TCR beta chain was sequenced for a study of blood T cell repertoires in COVID-19. Study information: The United States, Italy and Spain provided the acute and convalescent COVID-19 samples. T cells, B-cell-depleted T cells, or PBMCs provided the cDNA or gDNA that served as material.

Looked up from germline, CDR1 is GTSNPN and CDR2 is SVGIG (reference sequence). Trimming removed 2 bases from V and 9 bases from J; junction bases left unmatched: 11. The CDR3 contains 17 residues. Methods used by the authors: Quantification of nucleated cells was approximated via reference gene primer amplification. Using immunoSEQ multiplex PCR, the repertoire was profiled, and TCRdb retains in-frame clones only, with some absent. V and J calls and clone size are given by that table; D and trimming were obtained from the DNA. The table has roughly 150,000 clones, approximately 78% seen once. The sequencing sample was made of peripheral blood. The receptor's source is a human donor in a cohort sampled during active COVID-19. The chain joins TRBV30 to TRBJ1-6; TRBD1 matches at 12 bases. The CDR3 reads CAWSWPTGTGGLSPLHF. DNA of the CDR3: TGTGCCTGGAGTTGGCCGACCGGGACAGGGGGCCTTTCACCCCTCCACTTT.